This record looks at one TCR beta chain sequence and its context. What it binds is not known. There were TCR beta CDR3 regions amplified from RNA transcripts. The study used the HTBI primer set for a first-round RT-PCR of the TCR CDR3. TCRdb reprocessed the multiplex PCR reads via MiXCR and lists one record per CDR3 protein. Among some 50,000 distinct CDR3 sequences listed, roughly 50% were seen once. The data were taken from a study of T cells in Graves' hyperthyroidism and ophthalmopathy. About the study: Peripheral blood was acquired at first diagnosis, ahead of any therapy whatsoever. Whole-study findings and limits: Researchers found most expanded thyroid clonotypes above 0.001 in blood as well.

The junction had 7 bases not matched to a gene; V was cut back by 7 bases and J by 9 bases. This CDR3 is built from 13 residues. Germline V gene sequence: CDR1 SNHLY, CDR2 FYNNEI. Duration under 3 months, a NOSPECS grade of at least 4, and a Clinical Activity Score of at least 3 characterized the ophthalmopathy patients. The sequence was obtained from a woman aged 50 to 60 with Graves' ophthalmopathy. This chain joins TRBV2 and TRBJ2-1, with TRBD2 matching 9 bases. The sequenced material came from blood. Written as DNA, the CDR3 is TGTGCCAGCAACCGAATAGCGGGAGTTGAGCAGTTCTTC. This translates into CASNRIAGVEQFF.